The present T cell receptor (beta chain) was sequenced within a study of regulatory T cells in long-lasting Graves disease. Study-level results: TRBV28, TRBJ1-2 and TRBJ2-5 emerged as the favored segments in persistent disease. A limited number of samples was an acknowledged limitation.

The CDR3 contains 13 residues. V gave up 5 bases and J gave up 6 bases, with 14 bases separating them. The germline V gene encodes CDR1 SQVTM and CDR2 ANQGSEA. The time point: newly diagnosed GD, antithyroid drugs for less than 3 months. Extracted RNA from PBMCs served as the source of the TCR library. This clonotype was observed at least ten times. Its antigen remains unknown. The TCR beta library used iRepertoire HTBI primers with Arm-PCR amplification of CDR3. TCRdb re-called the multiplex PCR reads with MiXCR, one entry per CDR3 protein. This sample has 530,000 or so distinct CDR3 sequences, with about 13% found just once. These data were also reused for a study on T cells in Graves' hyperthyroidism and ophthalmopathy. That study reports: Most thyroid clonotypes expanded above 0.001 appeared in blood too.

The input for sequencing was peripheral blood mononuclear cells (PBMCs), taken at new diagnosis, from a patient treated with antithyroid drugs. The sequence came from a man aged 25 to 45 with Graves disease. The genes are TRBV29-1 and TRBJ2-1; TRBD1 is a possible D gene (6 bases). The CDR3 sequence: CSVIQQGVNEQFF. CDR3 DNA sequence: TGCAGCGTTATCCAACAGGGAGTCAATGAGCAGTTCTTC.